This record concerns one T cell receptor beta chain sequence. Its antigen is currently unknown. These data are taken from a study of CXCR3-negative and CXCR3-positive naive CD8 T cells. Regarding the study as a whole: Comparison of naive CXCR3-negative and CXCR3-positive cells revealed similar TRBV-TRBJ usage, while memory cells differed. The TRB CDR3s that CXCR3-positive naive cells carried were more hydrophobic than those of CXCR3-negative naive cells. Both naive subsets carried similar amounts of surface CD5, so TCR strength was inferred from TRB CDR3 properties.

Carrying UMI labels, the TRB cDNA libraries were prepared through 5' RACE. TCRdb processed the 5' RACE reads again and assigns one entry to each CDR3 protein, with no DNA. The sample's table shows 60,000 to 70,000 distinct CDR3 sequences. The CDR3 totals 16 residues. Germline CDR1 and CDR2: SGHVS and FQNEAQ. The material sequenced was naive CXCR3+ CD8+ T cells from blood. The subset here: CD45RO-CCR7+CD27+CD95- naive CD8+ T cells expressing CXCR3 (TNR3+). The origin of this receptor is a human donor in good health. Some clones in this sample may be carry-over from other donors' samples. J is TRBJ1-2 and V is TRBV7-8; TCRdb lists TRBD1, though no DNA is available to test this call. The CDR3 here is CASSFIRTGGVDGYTF. The whole variable domain, remainder taken from reference TRBV7-8 and TRBJ1-2, is GAGVSQSPRYKVAKRGQDVALRCDPISGHVSLFWYQQALGQGPEFLTYFQNEAQLDKSGLPSDRFFAERPEGSVSTLKIQRTQQEDSAVYLCASSFIRTGGVDGYTFGSGTRLTVV.